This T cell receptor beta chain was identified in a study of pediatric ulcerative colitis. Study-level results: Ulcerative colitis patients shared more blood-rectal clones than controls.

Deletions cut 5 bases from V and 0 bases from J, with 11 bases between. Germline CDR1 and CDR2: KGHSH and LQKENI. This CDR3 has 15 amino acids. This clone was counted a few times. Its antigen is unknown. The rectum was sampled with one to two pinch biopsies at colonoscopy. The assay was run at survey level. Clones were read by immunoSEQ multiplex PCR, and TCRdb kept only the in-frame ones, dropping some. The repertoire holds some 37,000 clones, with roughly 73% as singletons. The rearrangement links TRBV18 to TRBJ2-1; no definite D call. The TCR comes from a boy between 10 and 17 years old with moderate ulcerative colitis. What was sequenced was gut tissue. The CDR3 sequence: CASSFGQDSYNEQFF. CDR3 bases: TGTGCCAGCTCATTTGGGCAGGACTCCTACAATGAGCAGTTCTTC.